This T cell receptor (beta chain) comes out of a study of T cells in localized non-small cell lung cancer. Study-level findings and limits: Compared with tumor, uninvolved adjacent lung displayed greater T cell clonality, ranking highest overall.

Comments on this clone: Its antigen is currently unknown.

V lost 2 bases to trimming and J lost 5 bases, with 18 bases between them. The germline V gene has CDR1 SGHTA and CDR2 FQGNSA. The CDR3 runs 16 residues. Sequencing used immunoSEQ multiplex PCR; TCRdb keeps in-frame clones, though not all of them. Seen here are roughly 40,000 clones, around 86% observed once, and the top ten hold 3% to 4.5%. The clonotype originates from a man between 18 and 50 years old with stage I lung adenocarcinoma. This specimen consisted of peripheral blood, obtained before any cancer treatment. This chain joins TRBV7-2 and TRBJ2-5; D might be TRBD1 or TRBD2, each matching 6 bases. CDR3 bases: TGTGCCAGCAGCTTATCTGGGGGGCGCGTTCTGGAGACCCAGTACTTC. Translation: CASSLSGGRVLETQYF.